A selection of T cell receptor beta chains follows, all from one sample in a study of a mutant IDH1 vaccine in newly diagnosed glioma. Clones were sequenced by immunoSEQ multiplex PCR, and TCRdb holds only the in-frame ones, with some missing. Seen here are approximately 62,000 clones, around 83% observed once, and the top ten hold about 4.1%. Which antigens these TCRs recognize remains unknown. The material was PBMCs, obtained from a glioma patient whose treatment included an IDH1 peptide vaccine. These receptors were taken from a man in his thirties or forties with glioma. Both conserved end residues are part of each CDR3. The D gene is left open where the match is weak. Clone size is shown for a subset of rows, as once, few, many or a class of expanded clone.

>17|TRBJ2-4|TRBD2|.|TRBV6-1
CASSALFTGTNKNIQYF
TGTGCCAGCAGTGCCCTCTTTACCGGGACTAACAAAAACATTCAGTACTTC
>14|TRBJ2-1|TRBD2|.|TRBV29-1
CSAQLAGGPGEQFF
TGCAGCGCCCAACTAGCGGGGGGGCCGGGTGAGCAGTTCTTC
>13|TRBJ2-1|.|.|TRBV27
CASSLRGYNEQFF
TGTGCCAGCAGTTTGCGGGGCTACAATGAGCAGTTCTTC
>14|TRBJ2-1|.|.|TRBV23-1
CASRQVRVRDEQFF
TGCGCCAGCAGGCAGGTCAGGGTCAGGGATGAGCAGTTCTTC
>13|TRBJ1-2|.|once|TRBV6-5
CASFSTGHYGYTF
TGTGCCAGTTTCTCTACAGGCCACTATGGCTACACCTTC
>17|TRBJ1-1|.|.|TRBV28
CASSGERSRVMNTEAFF
TGTGCCAGCAGTGGGGAGAGAAGCAGGGTTATGAACACTGAAGCTTTCTTT
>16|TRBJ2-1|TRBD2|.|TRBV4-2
CASSHIAGGSLDEQFF
TGTGCCAGCAGCCACATAGCGGGGGGCTCCTTGGATGAGCAGTTCTTC
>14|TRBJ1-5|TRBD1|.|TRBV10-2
CASRYGQGNQPQHF
TGCGCCAGCAGATATGGACAGGGAAATCAGCCCCAGCATTTT
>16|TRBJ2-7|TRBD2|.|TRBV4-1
CASSHSGGLAGQEVGF
TGCGCCAGCAGCCACTCTGGGGGGCTAGCGGGGCAAGAGGTCGGCTTC
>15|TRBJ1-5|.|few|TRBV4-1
CASSQVQVSNQPQHF
TGCGCCAGCAGCCAAGTCCAGGTTAGCAATCAGCCCCAGCATTTT
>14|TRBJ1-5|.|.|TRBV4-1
CASSQWQINQPQHF
TGCGCCAGCAGCCAATGGCAGATTAATCAGCCCCAGCATTTT
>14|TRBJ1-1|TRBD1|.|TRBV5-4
CASSLEGARTEAFF
TGTGCCAGCAGCTTGGAGGGGGCGCGGACTGAAGCTTTCTTT
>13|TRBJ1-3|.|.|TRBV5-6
CASSWWGGNTIYF
TGTGCCAGCAGCTGGTGGGGGGGAAACACCATATATTTT
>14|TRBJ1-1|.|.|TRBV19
CASSIGVMNTEAFF
TGTGCCAGTAGTATAGGGGTGATGAACACTGAAGCTTTCTTT
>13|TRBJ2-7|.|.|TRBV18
CASSPTRLGEQYF
TGTGCCAGCTCTCCGACTCGGTTAGGGGAGCAGTACTTC